This record looks at one T cell receptor beta chain sequence and its context. What it binds is unknown. This sample is drawn from a study of graft-versus-host responses after intestinal transplantation. Study-wide context: Once they had received anti-thymocyte globulin induction, all recipients took tacrolimus and steroids for approximately three years. Study conclusions and caveats: GvH clones detected in recipient marrow included some appearing first in ileum or blood.

The CDR3 covers 14 residues. Germline V CDR1 and CDR2: MNHEY, SMNVEV (reference sequence). Trimming cost V 5 bases and J 4 bases; bases outside gene matches: 8. Method: immunoSEQ multiplex PCR; TCRdb's copy keeps in-frame clones and lacks some. The repertoire holds tens of thousands of clones, with about 89% as singletons. This sequence joins TRBV27 and TRBJ2-7; 7 bases agree with TRBD2. The receptor was isolated from a human donor who received an intestinal transplant. The sample here was unstimulated CD8+ T cells sorted from spleen or lymph node cells, taken before intestinal transplant. The chain's CDR3 is CASSGGGPPYEQYF. The CDR3 nucleotides are TGTGCCAGCAGTGGGGGGGGACCACCGTACGAGCAGTACTTC.